Presented here are 31 T cell receptor beta chains from one specimen sequenced in a study of tumor and adjacent non-tumor tissue in lung cancer. This sample's RNA came from whole unsorted tissue. More than 3 cm separated this lung sample from the edge of the tumor. The library came from three nested PCR rounds adapted from ARM-PCR protocols. TCRdb itself ran the multiplex PCR reads through MiXCR, one entry per CDR3 protein. Altogether some 70,000 distinct CDR3 sequences are present, around 70% being singletons, with the ten largest covering around 30%. The specimen was distant non-tumor lung tissue. These receptor sequences come from a woman aged 45-65 years with non-small cell lung cancer.

There are many counts of this clonotype. As DNA, the CDR3 is TGTGCCACCCTAGCGGGGGACACAGATACGCAGTATTTT. Residues: CATLAGDTDTQYF. This rearrangement joins TRBV12-3 or TRBV12-4 to TRBJ2-3, with 10 bases that match TRBD2. This CDR3 has 13 residues. With V trimmed by 10 bases and J by 2 bases, 3 bases remained unmatched.

The table lists this clonotype with a few counts. This chain joins TRBV24-1 and TRBJ2-1, with 8 bases lining up with TRBD1. Germline V gives CDR1 KGHDR, CDR2 SFDVKD. This CDR3 contains 17 residues. V lost 2 bases, J lost 0 bases, and 5 bases stayed unmatched. The CDR3 reads CATSDSQGALSYNEQFF. The CDR3 bases are TGTGCCACCAGTGATTCTCAGGGGGCTCTCTCCTACAATGAGCAGTTCTTC.

The chain couples TRBV4-1 to TRBJ1-5; D is undetermined. CDR1 and CDR2 (germline): MGHRA, YSYEKL. Trimming removed 0 bases at V and 4 bases at J, with 19 bases between. The CDR3 is 18 residues long. Here the CDR3 reads CASSQDTSMVAGNQPQHF. The CDR3 DNA reads as TGCGCCAGCAGCCAAGATACTTCAATGGTGGCAGGAAATCAGCCCCAGCATTTT.

For this clonotype: Just one base apart from a much larger clone, this may be a read error. V usage is TRBV6-1 and J usage is TRBJ1-1, with TRBD1 matching 7 bases. The CDR3 sequence is 13 residues long. Per the germline V gene, CDR1 is MNHNS and CDR2 is SASEGT. CDR3 DNA sequence: TGTGCCAGCAGTCTTCACAGGGGTTCTGAAGTTTTCTTT. Translated, it gives CASSLHRGSEVFF.

As to this clonotype: One end of the junction is discordant with germline, which a read error may explain. The chain recombines TRBV11-2 with TRBJ1-5, with D possibly being TRBD1 (5 bases). This CDR3 comprises 13 residues. Germline CDR1 reads SGHAT; CDR2 reads FQNNGV. CDR3 residues: CPSSLDRNQPQHF. Written as DNA, the CDR3 is TGTCCCAGCAGCTTAGACAGAAATCAGCCCCAACATTTT.

This clonotype was seen repeatedly, ten times or more. V and J are TRBV6-2 or TRBV6-3 and TRBJ2-3, with 12 bases identical to TRBD2. Germline CDR1 reads MNHEY; CDR2 reads SVGEGT. The CDR3 runs to 15 residues. V lost 5 bases, J lost 6 bases, and 6 bases stayed unmatched. CDR3 region: CASSPIGLAGDTQYF. The CDR3 nucleotides are TGTGCCAGCAGTCCGATCGGACTAGCGGGGGATACGCAGTATTTT.

About this clonotype itself: It is likely a read error, because the conserved phenylalanine at the end of the CDR3 is missing. The CDR3 spells CASIFLAQYDEQFL. CDR3 nucleotides: TGTGCCAGCATCTTCCTAGCCCAATACGATGAGCAGTTCCTC. This chain uses TRBV11-2 with TRBJ2-1, with a tentative D call TRBD2 (5 bases). There are 14 residues in the CDR3. The V gene lost 7 bases and the J gene lost 8 bases, with 18 bases spanning the gap. Germline V gives CDR1 SGHAT, CDR2 FQNNGV.

The rearrangement links TRBV11-2 to TRBJ2-1; weak D call: TRBD1 (6 bases). The V gene's germline CDR1 is SGHAT and CDR2 FQNNGV. The V and J ends lost 6 bases and 13 bases respectively, with 22 bases between them. The CDR3 consists of 14 residues. In nucleotides, the CDR3 is TGTGCCAGCAGGGCTTTAGACACCTACAGGGAACAGTTCTTC. Translation: CASRALDTYREQFF. Full variable domain (missing parts from reference TRBV11-2 and TRBJ2-1): EAGVAQSPRYKIIEKRQSVAFWCNPISGHATLYWYQQILGQGPKLLIQFQNNGVVDDSQLPKDRFSAERLKGVDSTLKIQPAKLEDSAVYLCASRALDTYREQFFGPGTRLTVL.

V usage is TRBV20-1 and J usage is TRBJ2-1, with 7 bases aligning to TRBD2. V dropped 6 bases and J dropped 3; count of bases not matched to a gene: 23. CDR3 length equals 19 residues. Germline CDR1 reads DFQATT; CDR2 reads SNEGSKA (reference sequence). This chain's CDR3 is CSAEELARLTQSYYNEQFF. The CDR3 nucleotides read TGCAGTGCAGAAGAACTAGCGAGACTCACCCAAAGCTACTACAATGAGCAGTTCTTC.

On this clonotype: Because it lacks the conserved phenylalanine or tryptophan at the end, this CDR3 is likely a read error. V and J are TRBV28 and TRBJ2-3, with D hard to call. The CDR3 has 16 residues. The V end was cut by 10 bases, the J end by 3 bases, with 23 bases between. Germline CDR1 is MDHEN and CDR2 is SYDVKM. The DNA for the CDR3 is TGTGCCAACACCCCCGGTTGGGTGGCGAGGACAGATACGCAGTATATT. Its translation: CANTPGWVARTDTQYI.

In its sample, this clonotype was seen a few times. A much larger clone differs from this one at a single base, so this may be a read error. The chain couples TRBV6-2 or TRBV6-3 to TRBJ2-6; D gene uncertain. Germline CDR1 is MNHEY and CDR2 is SVGEGT. The CDR3 loop spans 15 amino acids. CDR3 DNA sequence: TGTGCCAACAGTTACTCGACCTCTGGGGCCAACGTCCTGACTTTC. This translates into CANSYSTSGANVLTF.

Points on this clonotype: At one of its ends the junction is not consistent with the germline gene, which may arise from a read error. The J gene is TRBJ2-5, the V gene TRBV5-1; TRBD1 matches 9 bases. In germline, CDR1 is SGHRS, CDR2 YFSETQ. The CDR3 has 15 amino acids. This chain's CDR3 is CGSSLGDRGQETQYF. The CDR3 nucleotides are TGCGGCAGCAGCTTGGGCGACAGGGGGCAAGAGACCCAGTACTTC. Full variable domain (rest looked up from reference TRBV5-1 and TRBJ2-5): KAGVTQTPRYLIKTRGQQVTLSCSPISGHRSVSWYQQTPGQGLQFLFEYFSETQRNKGNFPGRFSGRQFSNSRSEMNVSTLELGDSALYLCGSSLGDRGQETQYFGPGTRLLVL.

For this clonotype: Mismatch with germline at one junction end may stem from a read error. This chain connects TRBV29-1 to TRBJ2-5; 8 bases line up with TRBD2. The CDR3 contains 16 residues. Germline V gene sequence: CDR1 SQVTM, CDR2 ANQGSEA. The CDR3 nucleotides read TGCAAGGTTGCGGTCAATATCGGGAGGGTTGTGGAGACCCAGTATTTC. Residues: CKVAVNIGRVVETQYF. The full variable domain, rest sourced from reference TRBV29-1 and TRBJ2-5, is SAVISQKPSRDICQRGTSLTIQCQVDSQVTMMFWYRQQPGQSLTLIATANQGSEATYESGFVIDKFPISRPNLTFSTLTVSNMSPEDSSIYLCKVAVNIGRVVETQYFGPGTRLLVL.

As regards this clonotype: Since a much larger clone is just one base distant, this may be a read error. The chain combines TRBV10-3 with TRBJ1-1; possible D gene TRBD1, 6 bases. Germline loops: CDR1 ENHRY, CDR2 SYGVKD. The CDR3 has 12 amino acids. CDR3 sequence (DNA): TGTGCCATCAGTGAGCAGGGGACTGAAGTTTTCTTT. Translation gives CAISEQGTEVFF.

As for this clonotype: This may stem from a read error, because a much larger clone lies one nucleotide away. This chain joins TRBV20-1 and TRBJ2-7; 10 bases map to TRBD2. Germline CDR1 reads DFQATT; CDR2 reads SNEGSKA (reference sequence). CDR3 size: 17 residues. Here the CDR3 reads CSARDRSSGSAPLELYF. CDR3 nucleotides: TGCAGTGCTAGAGATAGGTCTAGCGGGAGTGCGCCGCTCGAGCTGTACTTC.

This clonotype was found a few times. The CDR3 end shows no conserved phenylalanine or tryptophan, and so a read error is likely. The limits of the CDR3 on the DNA are not certain, so only TCRdb's listed CDR3 is given. This chain uses TRBV11-1 with TRBJ1-1. A total of 14 residues make up the CDR3, ends included. Germline V gene data show CDR1 as SGHAT and CDR2 as FQDESV (reference sequence). This CDR3 is CPSSLKELNTEALY.

This clonotype was detected only a few times. The junction departs from germline at one end; a sequencing error may be responsible. The J gene is TRBJ1-2, the V gene TRBV5-1; D is ambiguous. Per germline, CDR1 SGHRS and CDR2 YFSETQ. The CDR3 sequence is 12 residues long. The CDR3: CATSLQNYGYTF. CDR3 nucleotides: TGCGCCACCAGCCTGCAGAACTATGGCTACACCTTC.

Concerning this clonotype itself: A read error is likely, as this CDR3 ends without the conserved phenylalanine or tryptophan. It is unclear where the CDR3 begins or ends on the DNA, so no DNA is shown, and the CDR3 is as TCRdb lists it. The CDR3 sequence: CGASKEGVGYEHYL. V is TRBV20-1 and J is TRBJ2-7; the table names TRBD2, a call not compared with the DNA. The CDR3 adds up to 14 amino acids, both ends counted. Germline V gene sequence: CDR1 DFQATT, CDR2 SNEGSKA (reference sequence).

This clonotype was counted only a few times. This rearrangement joins TRBV11-2 to TRBJ1-1, with D unresolved. V dropped 6 bases and J dropped 11 bases, with 19 bases sitting between them. The CDR3 runs 13 residues. Germline CDR1 and CDR2: SGHAT and FQNNGV. DNA of the CDR3: TGTGCCAGCAGACCTCTGGACTCCGGGATCGCTTTCTTT. Its translation is CASRPLDSGIAFF. The whole variable domain, remainder taken from reference TRBV11-2 and TRBJ1-1, is EAGVAQSPRYKIIEKRQSVAFWCNPISGHATLYWYQQILGQGPKLLIQFQNNGVVDDSQLPKDRFSAERLKGVDSTLKIQPAKLEDSAVYLCASRPLDSGIAFFGQGTRLTVV.

This clonotype was picked up one time. This may arise from a read error, as a much more abundant clone is one base away. The chain couples TRBV4-1 to TRBJ2-6; D remains ambiguous. This CDR3 region has 18 residues. Trimming removed 1 base at V and 0 bases at J, with 13 bases between. Germline-derived CDR1 and CDR2 are MGHRA and YSYEKL. The CDR3 nucleotides are TGCGCCAGCAGCCAAGTTGACATATGGATCTCTGGGGCCAACGTCCTGACTTTC. Translation gives CASSQVDIWISGANVLTF.

The chain couples TRBV14 to TRBJ1-1; D is undetermined. The V end lost 0 bases, the J end lost 6 bases, and 11 bases lay between the germline ends. CDR3 length: 14 residues. Germline V gene data show CDR1 as SGHDN and CDR2 as FVKESK. CDR3 in DNA: TGTGCCAGCAGCCAAGAGCTCAGAAGGGCTGAAGCTTTCTTT. Translated, it gives CASSQELRRAEAFF. Based on the CDR3 plus reference TRBV14 and TRBJ1-1, the full variable domain is EAGVTQFPSHSVIEKGQTVTLRCDPISGHDNLYWYRRVMGKEIKFLLHFVKESKQDESGMPNNRFLAERTGGTYSTLKVQPAELEDSGVYFCASSQELRRAEAFFGQGTRLTVV.

In regard to this clonotype: An end of the junction differs from the germline gene, which may be a read error. V usage is TRBV20-1 and J usage is TRBJ2-5; tentatively, D is TRBD1 (5 bases). The CDR3 has 15 amino acids. Looked up from germline, CDR1 is DFQATT and CDR2 is SNEGSKA (reference sequence). The chain's CDR3 is CSASKLRDSQETQYF. CDR3 bases: TGCAGTGCTAGCAAGCTCCGAGACAGCCAAGAGACCCAGTATTTC.

With regard to this clonotype: A much larger clone differs by one base, so this may be a read error. This rearrangement joins TRBV20-1 to TRBJ1-6; TRBD1 agrees at 10 bases. The CDR3 spans 15 residues. The germline gives CDR1 DFQATT, CDR2 SNEGSKA (reference sequence). The CDR3 region is CSPRPPGQGNSPLHF. The CDR3 DNA reads as TGCAGTCCTAGACCCCCGGGACAGGGGAATTCACCCCTCCACTTT.

This clonotype was observed a single time. This may be a read error: a much more frequent sequence differs by one nucleotide. The V call is TRBV28, the J call TRBJ1-1; no clear D gene. From germline, CDR1 is MDHEN and CDR2 SYDVKM. The V and J ends lost 6 bases and 4 bases respectively, with 15 bases between them. The CDR3 length is 14 residues. The CDR3 DNA is TGTGCCAGCAGCACTTTACGGAAATCCACTGAAGCTTTCTTT. It specifies CASSTLRKSTEAFF.

This sequence joins TRBV28 and TRBJ1-2; D remains unclear. Deletions cut 3 bases from V and 4 bases from J, with 3 bases between. Germline CDR1 and CDR2: MDHEN and SYDVKM. The CDR3 contains 11 residues. CDR3 coding DNA: TGTGCCAGCAGTTTTACCTATGGCTACACCTTC. As protein: CASSFTYGYTF.

Of note for this clonotype: A junction boundary mismatches the germline segment, possibly from a read error. The V and J genes are TRBV6-5 and TRBJ1-5; D might be TRBD1 (5 bases). CDR1 and CDR2 (germline): MNHEY, SVGAGI. The CDR3 extends over 13 amino acids. The CDR3 here is CASRDMGNQPRHF. The CDR3 bases are TGTGCCAGCAGGGACATGGGAAATCAGCCCCGGCATTTT.

This clonotype was detected many times. This rearrangement joins TRBV11-1 to TRBJ2-6; 7 bases are a match to TRBD2. Looked up from germline, CDR1 is SGHAT and CDR2 is FQDESV (reference sequence). This CDR3 is 17 amino acids long. Trimming took 3 bases from V and 3 from J; bases not matched to a gene: 8. The CDR3 reads CASSFAAGAIGANVLTF. CDR3 nucleotide sequence: TGTGCCAGCAGCTTCGCTGCGGGAGCCATTGGGGCCAACGTCCTGACTTTC.

A note on this clonotype: The germline gene is not matched at one end of the junction; a read error may be the cause. The CDR3 bases are TGTCCCAGCAGCTTAGAGTCGGGGGGCGAATGGTACTTC. Translating it yields CPSSLESGGEWYF. The rearrangement uses TRBV11-2 and TRBJ2-7, with D possibly matching TRBD2 (7 bases). The CDR3 sequence is 13 residues long. Germline lookup yields CDR1 SGHAT and CDR2 FQNNGV. Variable domain in full (rest from reference TRBV11-2 and TRBJ2-7): EAGVAQSPRYKIIEKRQSVAFWCNPISGHATLYWYQQILGQGPKLLIQFQNNGVVDDSQLPKDRFSAERLKGVDSTLKIQPAKLEDSAVYLCPSSLESGGEWYFGPGTRLTVT.

This clonotype has a count of ten or more. The chain joins TRBV20-1 to TRBJ2-5, with TRBD1 matching over 7 bases. V trimming: 0 bases; J trimming: 5 bases; junction bases outside the gene matches: 9. Germline V CDR1 and CDR2: DFQATT, SNEGSKA (reference sequence). This CDR3 is built from 15 residues. CDR3 coding DNA: TGCAGTGCTAGAGATGAAAGGACAGGCGGGGAGACCCAGTACTTC. Translating gives CSARDERTGGETQYF.

This clonotype was counted at least ten times. This rearrangement joins TRBV20-1 to TRBJ2-7, with TRBD2 matching 9 bases. The trim removed 5 bases at V and 6 bases at J, leaving 17 bases unmatched. CDR1 and CDR2 (germline): DFQATT, SNEGSKA (reference sequence). This CDR3 has 16 residues. CDR3 loop: CSAGGQGGSGSREQYF. The DNA for the CDR3 is TGCAGTGCTGGTGGGCAGGGGGGTAGCGGGAGCCGCGAGCAGTACTTC.

As concerns this clonotype: A read error may account for a junction end that differs from germline. V is TRBV6-1 and J is TRBJ2-2; D may correspond to TRBD1 or TRBD2 (5 bases each). Germline CDR1 reads MNHNS; CDR2 reads SASEGT. The CDR3 consists of 16 residues. The CDR3 nucleotides are TGTACCGGCATGCGGTTTTCGACAGTGAACACCGGGGAGCTGTTCTTT. The encoded protein is CTGMRFSTVNTGELFF.